This T cell receptor (beta chain) is drawn from a study of blood T cell repertoires in COVID-19. CDR3 length: 15 residues. The germline V gene has CDR1 LNHDA and CDR2 SQIVND (reference sequence). V dropped 6 bases and J dropped 3; count of bases not matched to a gene: 7. Assay: immunoSEQ multiplex PCR; the TCRdb copy retains only in-frame clones and omits some. In the table there are roughly 95,000 clones, more than 80% of which are singletons. The material sequenced was peripheral blood. This chain uses TRBV19 with TRBJ2-1; TRBD1 matches at 8 bases. This TCR was recovered from a human donor in a cohort sampled during active COVID-19. The CDR3 nucleotides read TGTGCCAGTAGCCCGGGCAGGGGGCTCTACAATGAGCAGTTCTTC. It yields the protein CASSPGRGLYNEQFF.